Listed below are T cell receptor beta chains from one sample, sequenced in a study of T cell repertoires in ileal Crohn's disease. Profiling relied on immunoSEQ multiplex PCR, and the TCRdb table lists in-frame clones only, not all of them. The table lists thousands of clones, more than 65% of them singletons, with around a third in the top ten. The sample was ileal tissue. Every receptor here comes from an adult with Crohn's disease. Each CDR3 is given with its conserved first and last residue. D genes are given only for firm matches. Clone size is given for some rows only: seen once, a few or many times, or a class if the clone is expanded.

d_gene	abundance	v_gene	j_gene	CDR3nt	CDR3aa
-	-	TRBV27	TRBJ1-6	TGTGCCAGCAGTCCCCTCGGGGGGGGAAGGAATTCACCCCTCCACTTT	CASSPLGGGRNSPLHF
TRBD2	-	TRBV7-3	TRBJ2-2	TGTGCCAGCAGCTTAATTCCCTATGGGACTAGCGGGGGGAACACCGGGGAGCTGTTTTTT	CASSLIPYGTSGGNTGELFF
TRBD2	large	TRBV6-6	TRBJ2-7	TGTGCCAGCAGTTCGCTGACTAGCGGGTCTGCATACGAGCAGTACTTC	CASSSLTSGSAYEQYF
TRBD1	-	TRBV29-1	TRBJ2-7	TGCAGCGTGCCGGACAGGGAAGGGATCGAGCAGTACTTC	CSVPDREGIEQYF
-	few	TRBV4-3	TRBJ1-3	TGCGCCAGCAGCCAACGGACAGCGAGCCTCTCTGGAAACACCATATATTTT	CASSQRTASLSGNTIYF
TRBD1	-	TRBV16	TRBJ1-2	TGTGCCAGCAGCCCCCGACAGGGTGACCCGGGATATGGCTACACCTTC	CASSPRQGDPGYGYTF
-	-	TRBV28	TRBJ2-3	TGTGCCAGTTCGTCGGGGAGCACAGATACGCAGTATTTT	CASSSGSTDTQYF
TRBD2	-	TRBV5-1	TRBJ2-1	TGCGCCAGCAGCTTGGAGACTAGCGGGGTGTACAATGAGCAGTTCTTC	CASSLETSGVYNEQFF
-	-	TRBV11-2	TRBJ1-2	TGTGCCAGCAGCTTACAGGGAATCGGCTACACCTTC	CASSLQGIGYTF
-	-	TRBV7-2	TRBJ2-7	TGTGCCAGCAGCTTGGTCCCGACTAGCGAGCAGTACTTC	CASSLVPTSEQYF
-	-	TRBV30	TRBJ2-7	TGTGCCTGGAGTTTAGACAGGTACGAGCAGTACTTC	CAWSLDRYEQYF
-	-	TRBV6-6	TRBJ1-1	TGTGCCAGCAGTAAGGAGTTGAACACTGAAGCTTTCTTT	CASSKELNTEAFF
-	-	TRBV7-3	TRBJ1-1	TGTGCCAGCAGCCCTGGGCAGGGGCTGGGGACTGAAGCTTTCTTT	CASSPGQGLGTEAFF
TRBD1	-	TRBV19	TRBJ1-4	TGTGCCAGTAGTGGGACAGCTTATGAAAAACTGTTTTTT	CASSGTAYEKLFF
TRBD1	-	TRBV18	TRBJ1-4	TGTGCCAGCTCAACACGGGACAGCCAAAATGAAAAACTGTTTTTT	CASSTRDSQNEKLFF
-	-	TRBV7-9	TRBJ2-3	TGTGCCAGCAGCTTAGGACTAACGGGCACAGATACGCAGTATTTT	CASSLGLTGTDTQYF
TRBD1	-	TRBV27	TRBJ2-1	TGTGCCAGCGGTTTGTGGGACAGGGGTTACAATGAGCAGTTCTTC	CASGLWDRGYNEQFF
-	-	TRBV11-3	TRBJ1-3	TGTGCCAGCAGCCCTTCCAGACTCGGAAACACCATATATTTT	CASSPSRLGNTIYF
TRBD2	-	TRBV18	TRBJ2-1	TGTGCCAGCTCACCACCGACGGGAGGGTTGGAGAATGAGCAGTTCTTC	CASSPPTGGLENEQFF
TRBD1	-	TRBV6-5	TRBJ1-4	TGTGCCAGCAGTTACTCAGGACAGGGGAATGAAAAACTGTTTTTT	CASSYSGQGNEKLFF
TRBD1	-	TRBV6-5	TRBJ1-1	TGTGCCAGCAGATCCACAGGGGCTCAAAACACTGAAGCTTTCTTT	CASRSTGAQNTEAFF
TRBD1	-	TRBV4-3	TRBJ2-3	TGCGCCAGCAGCCGGACGGGACAGAAGAGCACAGATACGCAGTATTTT	CASSRTGQKSTDTQYF
TRBD1	-	TRBV25-1	TRBJ1-4	TGTGCCAGCAGTGACCAGGGGGCGGGTGAAAAACTGTTTTTT	CASSDQGAGEKLFF
TRBD2	-	TRBV4-3	TRBJ2-7	TGCGCCAGCAGCCAAGATAAGACGGCTAGCGGGGGATACGAGCAGTACTTC	CASSQDKTASGGYEQYF
TRBD2	-	TRBV19	TRBJ2-1	TGTGCCAGTAGCCTCCGGCAGTGGGCGGGGGGAACCTACAATGAGCAGTTCTTC	CASSLRQWAGGTYNEQFF
-	-	TRBV7-2	TRBJ2-1	TGTGCCAGCAGTTCCGAGGGCTGGGATGAGCAGTTCTTC	CASSSEGWDEQFF
TRBD2	-	TRBV7-9	TRBJ2-3	TGTGCCAGCAGCTTAGAACTAGCGGCTAGCACAGATACGCAGTATTTT	CASSLELAASTDTQYF
TRBD1	-	TRBV19	TRBJ1-1	TGTGCCAGTAGTATTAAATTACAGGGGGAAAAGGCTTTCTTT	CASSIKLQGEKAFF
-	-	TRBV5-1	TRBJ2-7	TGCGCCAGCAGCTTGGACGGGTACTCCTACGAGCAGTACTTC	CASSLDGYSYEQYF
TRBD1	few	TRBV28	TRBJ1-2	TGTGCCAGCAGACGAGGACAGGGGATTTTTAACTATGGCTACACCTTC	CASRRGQGIFNYGYTF
TRBD1	-	TRBV6-4	TRBJ2-7	TGTGCCAGCAGGCACAGACAGGGTAACGAGCAGTACTTC	CASRHRQGNEQYF
-	once	TRBV27	TRBJ1-4	TGTGCCAGCAGTCAGGGGTACTATCGTCGGGATGAAAAACTGTTTTTT	CASSQGYYRRDEKLFF
-	-	TRBV6-5	TRBJ1-2	TGTGCCAGCAAAAACGGGGAGGGGGTGTGGGATGGCTACACCTTC	CASKNGEGVWDGYTF
-	-	TRBV18	TRBJ2-7	TGTGCCAGCTCACCAAACAGCTACGAGCAGTACTTC	CASSPNSYEQYF
-	-	TRBV20-1	TRBJ2-1	TGCAGTGCTATCCCAACAATGAAGCAGTTCTTC	CSAIPTMKQFF
TRBD1	-	TRBV6-6	TRBJ1-5	TGTGCCAGCAGACAGGGGAATCAGCCCCAGCATTTT	CASRQGNQPQHF
-	-	TRBV19	TRBJ2-5	TGTGCCAGTAGTATGAACAGGGCAGAGACCCAGTACTTC	CASSMNRAETQYF
-	-	TRBV21-1	TRBJ2-5	TGTGCCAGCAGCAAAGGAGGGCTAGCGGGGGGCCAAGAGGGACAAGAGACCCAGTACTTC	CASSKGGLAGGQEGQETQYF
TRBD1	-	TRBV6-1	TRBJ1-6	TGTGCCAGCAGTGACAGGGGGGATTCACCCCTCCACTTT	CASSDRGDSPLHF
-	-	TRBV5-6	TRBJ1-1	TGTGCCAGCGCCGCGGGGCGGAGCACTGAAGCTTTCTTT	CASAAGRSTEAFF
-	-	TRBV27	TRBJ2-1	TGTGCCAGCAGTCGCGACTCTTATGGCGGTGAGCAGTTCTTC	CASSRDSYGGEQFF
TRBD1	-	TRBV19	TRBJ2-7	TGTGCCAGCAGTGCCGGGACAGCTCTCTACGAGCAGTACTTC	CASSAGTALYEQYF
-	few	TRBV4-3	TRBJ2-2	TGCGCCAGCAGCCAAGACCGACACGAGAACACCGGGGAGCTGTTTTTT	CASSQDRHENTGELFF
-	few	TRBV27	TRBJ2-5	TGTGCCAGCAGAGGGAGAGCATTTAGAGAGACCCAGTACTTC	CASRGRAFRETQYF
-	-	TRBV7-2	TRBJ1-1	TGTGCCAGCAGCCAGGGCGGGACCGGCGCTAGGGGCACTGAAGCTTTCTTT	CASSQGGTGARGTEAFF
TRBD2	-	TRBV5-6	TRBJ2-7	TGTGCCAGCAGCCCGGGACTAGCGGGACGGGAGCAGTACTTC	CASSPGLAGREQYF
-	-	TRBV19	TRBJ2-3	TGTGCCAGTAGTATCGGCGATGACACTGATACGCAGTATTTT	CASSIGDDTDTQYF
-	once	TRBV7-1	TRBJ1-1	TGTGCCAGCAGCTACAAGAACACTGAAGCTTTCTTT	CASSYKNTEAFF
TRBD2	hyperexpanded	TRBV28	TRBJ2-3	TGTGCCAGCAGTCCCTTCCCCCTAGCGGCTAGCACAGATACGCAGTATTTT	CASSPFPLAASTDTQYF